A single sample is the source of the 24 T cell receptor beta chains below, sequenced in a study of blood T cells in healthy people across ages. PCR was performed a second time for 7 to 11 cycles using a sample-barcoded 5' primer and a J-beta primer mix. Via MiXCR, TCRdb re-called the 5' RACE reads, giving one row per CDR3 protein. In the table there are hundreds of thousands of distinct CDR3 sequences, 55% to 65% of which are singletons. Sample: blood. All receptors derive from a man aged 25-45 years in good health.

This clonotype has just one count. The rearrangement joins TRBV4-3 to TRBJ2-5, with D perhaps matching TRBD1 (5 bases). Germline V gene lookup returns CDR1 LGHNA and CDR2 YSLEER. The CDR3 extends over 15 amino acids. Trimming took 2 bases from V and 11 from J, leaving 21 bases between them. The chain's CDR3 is CASSQWQGDNNEQYF. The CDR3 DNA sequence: TGCGCCAGCAGCCAATGGCAGGGTGACAACAATGAGCAGTACTTC.

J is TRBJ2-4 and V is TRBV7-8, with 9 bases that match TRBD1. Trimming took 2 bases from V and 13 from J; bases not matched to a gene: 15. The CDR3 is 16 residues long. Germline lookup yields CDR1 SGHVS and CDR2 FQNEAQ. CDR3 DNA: TGTGCCAGCAGCTTATTCCCCGGGACAGGGTATGAAGAGCAGTACTTC. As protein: CASSLFPGTGYEEQYF.

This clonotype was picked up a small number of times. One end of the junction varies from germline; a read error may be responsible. Here the CDR3 reads CASSSGGARNIQYF. CDR3 bases: TGTGCCAGCAGCAGCGGGGGGGCCAGAAACATTCAGTACTTC. The V call is TRBV12-3 or TRBV12-4, the J call TRBJ2-5; 10 nucleotides agree with TRBD2. The J call may be faulty, since TRBJ2-4 better matches the DNA end. The CDR3 loop spans 14 amino acids.

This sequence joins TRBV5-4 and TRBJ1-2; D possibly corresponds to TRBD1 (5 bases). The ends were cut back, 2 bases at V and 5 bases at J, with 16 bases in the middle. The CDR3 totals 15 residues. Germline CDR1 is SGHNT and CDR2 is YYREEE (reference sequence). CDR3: CASSLLGTDAYGYTF. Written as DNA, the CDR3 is TGTGCCAGCAGCTTATTGGGGACGGACGCTTATGGCTACACCTTC.

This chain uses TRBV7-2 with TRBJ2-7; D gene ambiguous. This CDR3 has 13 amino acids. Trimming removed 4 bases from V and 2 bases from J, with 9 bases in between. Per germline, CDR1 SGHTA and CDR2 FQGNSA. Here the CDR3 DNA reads TGTGCCAGCAGCTATAGTAGCACCTACGAGCAGTACTTC. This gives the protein CASSYSSTYEQYF.

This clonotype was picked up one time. The CDR3 DNA reads as TGCAGTGCTAGCGCACGGGGGCTCCCTTACAATGAGCAGTTCTTC. Translation gives CSASARGLPYNEQFF. J is TRBJ2-1 and V is TRBV20-1, with D perhaps TRBD1 or TRBD2 (6 bases each). Germline loops: CDR1 DFQATT, CDR2 SNEGSKA (reference sequence). V was cut by 3 bases and J by 4 bases, with 16 bases left in between. This CDR3 spans 15 amino acids.

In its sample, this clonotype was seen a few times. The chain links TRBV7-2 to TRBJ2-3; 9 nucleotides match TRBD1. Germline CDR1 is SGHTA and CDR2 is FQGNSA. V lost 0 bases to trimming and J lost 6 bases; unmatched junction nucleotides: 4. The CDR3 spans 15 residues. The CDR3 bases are TGTGCCAGCAGCTTAGCACAGGGGGCTTTGGATACGCAGTATTTT. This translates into CASSLAQGALDTQYF.

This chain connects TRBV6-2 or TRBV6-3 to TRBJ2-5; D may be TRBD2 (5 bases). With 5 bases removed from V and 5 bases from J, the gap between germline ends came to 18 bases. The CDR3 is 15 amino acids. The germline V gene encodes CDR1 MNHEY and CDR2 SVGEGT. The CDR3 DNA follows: TGTGCCAGCAGTAGTCCCGGAAGGCCGGGGGAGACCCAGTACTTC. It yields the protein CASSSPGRPGETQYF.

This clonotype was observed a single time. CDR3 coding DNA: TGTGCCAGCAGCTTAGGTTTCAGAGATAGGGAGACCCAGTACTTC. Protein sequence: CASSLGFRDRETQYF. V usage is TRBV7-2 and J usage is TRBJ2-5; D remains unclear. The CDR3 is 15 residues long. Germline values: CDR1 SGHTA, CDR2 FQGNSA. V lost 1 base and J 5 bases, leaving 14 bases between the germline ends. The full variable domain, rest sourced from reference TRBV7-2 and TRBJ2-5, is GAGVSQSPSNKVTEKGKDVELRCDPISGHTALYWYRQSLGQGLEFLIYFQGNSAPDKSGLPSDRFSAERTGGSVSTLTIQRTQQEDSAVYLCASSLGFRDRETQYFGPGTRLLVL.

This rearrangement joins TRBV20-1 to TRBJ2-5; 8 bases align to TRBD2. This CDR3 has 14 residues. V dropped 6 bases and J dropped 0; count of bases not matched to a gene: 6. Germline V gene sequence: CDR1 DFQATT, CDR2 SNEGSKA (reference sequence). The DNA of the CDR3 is TGCAGTGCCCGGGGGGGGTTCAACCAAGAGACCCAGTACTTC. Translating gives CSARGGFNQETQYF.

This CDR3 is CASSATTGNQPQHF. In DNA, the CDR3 is TGTGCCAGCAGCGCCACAACAGGGAATCAGCCCCAGCATTTT. This sequence joins TRBV6-1 and TRBJ1-5; weak D call: TRBD1 (6 bases). V gave up 6 bases and J gave up 4 bases, with 13 bases separating them. The CDR3 is 14 residues long. Germline V gene data show CDR1 as MNHNS and CDR2 as SASEGT.

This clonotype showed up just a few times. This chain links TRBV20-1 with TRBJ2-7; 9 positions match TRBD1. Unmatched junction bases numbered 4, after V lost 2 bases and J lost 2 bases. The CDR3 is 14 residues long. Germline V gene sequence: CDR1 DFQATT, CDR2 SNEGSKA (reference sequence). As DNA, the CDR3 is TGCAGTGCTAGAACAGGACAGGGGACCTACGAGCAGTACTTC. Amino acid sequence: CSARTGQGTYEQYF.

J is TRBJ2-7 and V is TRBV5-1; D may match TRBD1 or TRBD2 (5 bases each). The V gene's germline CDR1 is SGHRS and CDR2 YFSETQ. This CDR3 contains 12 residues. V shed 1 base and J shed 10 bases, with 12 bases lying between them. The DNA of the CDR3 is TGCGCCAGCAGCTTGCCAGGGACGATTCAGTACTTC. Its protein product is CASSLPGTIQYF. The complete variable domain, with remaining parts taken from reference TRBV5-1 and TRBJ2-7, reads KAGVTQTPRYLIKTRGQQVTLSCSPISGHRSVSWYQQTPGQGLQFLFEYFSETQRNKGNFPGRFSGRQFSNSRSEMNVSTLELGDSALYLCASSLPGTIQYFGPGTRLTVT.

CDR3 amino acids: CASSHPRGGQDNNEQFF. DNA of the CDR3: TGTGCCAGCAGCCACCCCCGGGGGGGACAGGATAACAATGAGCAGTTCTTC. The gene calls are TRBV9 and TRBJ2-1; D is possibly TRBD1 or TRBD2 (8 bases each). The V end lost 4 bases, the J end lost 5 bases, and 22 bases lay between the germline ends. Germline V gene data show CDR1 as SGDLS and CDR2 as YYNGEE. The CDR3 runs to 17 residues. Complete variable domain (other parts from reference TRBV9 and TRBJ2-1): DSGVTQTPKHLITATGQRVTLRCSPRSGDLSVYWYQQSLDQGLQFLIQYYNGEERAKGNILERFSAQQFPDLHSELNLSSLELGDSALYFCASSHPRGGQDNNEQFFGPGTRLTVL.

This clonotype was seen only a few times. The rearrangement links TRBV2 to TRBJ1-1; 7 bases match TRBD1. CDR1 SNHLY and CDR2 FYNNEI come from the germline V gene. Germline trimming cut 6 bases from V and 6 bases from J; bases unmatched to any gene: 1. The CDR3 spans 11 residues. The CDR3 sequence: CASRDRSEAFF. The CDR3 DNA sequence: TGTGCCAGCAGGGACAGGTCTGAAGCTTTCTTT.

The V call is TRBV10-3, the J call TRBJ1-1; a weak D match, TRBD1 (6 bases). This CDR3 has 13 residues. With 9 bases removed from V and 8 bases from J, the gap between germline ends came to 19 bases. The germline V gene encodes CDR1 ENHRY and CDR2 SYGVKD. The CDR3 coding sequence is TGTGCCATAAAGACAGGTGATCTAACCGAAGCTTTCTTT. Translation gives CAIKTGDLTEAFF.

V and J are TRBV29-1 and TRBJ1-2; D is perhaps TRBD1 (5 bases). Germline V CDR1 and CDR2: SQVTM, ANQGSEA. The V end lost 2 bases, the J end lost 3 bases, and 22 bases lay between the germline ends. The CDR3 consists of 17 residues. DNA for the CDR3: TGCAGCGTTGAAACGCGGCCAGGGACTTTGAGGGACTATGGCTACACCTTC. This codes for CSVETRPGTLRDYGYTF. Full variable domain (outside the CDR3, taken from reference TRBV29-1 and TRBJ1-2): SAVISQKPSRDICQRGTSLTIQCQVDSQVTMMFWYRQQPGQSLTLIATANQGSEATYESGFVIDKFPISRPNLTFSTLTVSNMSPEDSSIYLCSVETRPGTLRDYGYTFGSGTRLTVV.

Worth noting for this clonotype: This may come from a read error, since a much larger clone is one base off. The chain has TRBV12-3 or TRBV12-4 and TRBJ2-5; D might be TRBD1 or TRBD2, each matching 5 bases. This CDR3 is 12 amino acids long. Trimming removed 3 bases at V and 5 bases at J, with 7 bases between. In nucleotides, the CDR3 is TGTGCCAGCAGTTTCTGGGGGGAGACCCAGTACTTC. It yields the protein CASSFWGETQYF.

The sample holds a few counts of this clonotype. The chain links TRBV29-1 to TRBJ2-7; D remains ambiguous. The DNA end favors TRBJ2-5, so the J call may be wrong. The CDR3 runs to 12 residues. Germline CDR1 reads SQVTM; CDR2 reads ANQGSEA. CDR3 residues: CSVGVIDETQYF. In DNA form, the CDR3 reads TGCAGCGTTGGGGTTATTGATGAGACCCAGTACTTC.

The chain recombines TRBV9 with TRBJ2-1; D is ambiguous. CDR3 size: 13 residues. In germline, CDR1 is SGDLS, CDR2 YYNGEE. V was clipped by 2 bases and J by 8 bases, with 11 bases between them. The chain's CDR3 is CASSVWGTHEQFF. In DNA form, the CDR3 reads TGTGCCAGCAGCGTGTGGGGTACACATGAGCAGTTCTTC.

CDR3 DNA sequence: TGCGCCAGCAGCCGGAGGACAGACTCCTACGAGCAGTACTTC. Its protein product is CASSRRTDSYEQYF. The V gene is TRBV4-3, the J gene TRBJ2-7; D perhaps matches TRBD1 (6 bases). The CDR3 is made up of 14 amino acids. Germline CDR1 reads LGHNA; CDR2 reads YSLEER. V dropped 4 bases and J dropped 0 bases, with 10 bases sitting between them.

CDR3 loop: CASSYSQGNSYNEQFF. The CDR3 region has the DNA TGTGCCAGCAGTTACTCCCAGGGGAACTCCTACAATGAGCAGTTCTTC. This chain links TRBV6-6 with TRBJ2-1, with D perhaps matching TRBD1 (6 bases). CDR1 is MNHNY and CDR2 is SVGAGI in the germline V gene (reference sequence). Trimming left V 0 bases short and J 0 bases short, with 9 bases between. The CDR3 sequence is 16 residues long.

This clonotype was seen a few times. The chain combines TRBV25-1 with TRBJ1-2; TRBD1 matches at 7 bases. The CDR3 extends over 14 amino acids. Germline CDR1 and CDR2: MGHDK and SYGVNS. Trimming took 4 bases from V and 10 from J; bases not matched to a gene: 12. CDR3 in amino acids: CASSGGQTPFLYTF. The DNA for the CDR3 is TGTGCCAGCAGTGGGGGACAGACCCCCTTTCTCTACACCTTC.

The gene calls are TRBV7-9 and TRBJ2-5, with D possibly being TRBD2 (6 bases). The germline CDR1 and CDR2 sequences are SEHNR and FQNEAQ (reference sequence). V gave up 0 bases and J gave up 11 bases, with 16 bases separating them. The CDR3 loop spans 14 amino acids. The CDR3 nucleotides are TGTGCCAGCAGCTTAGCGGGGGGATCCGGGGAGCAGTACTTC. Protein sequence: CASSLAGGSGEQYF.